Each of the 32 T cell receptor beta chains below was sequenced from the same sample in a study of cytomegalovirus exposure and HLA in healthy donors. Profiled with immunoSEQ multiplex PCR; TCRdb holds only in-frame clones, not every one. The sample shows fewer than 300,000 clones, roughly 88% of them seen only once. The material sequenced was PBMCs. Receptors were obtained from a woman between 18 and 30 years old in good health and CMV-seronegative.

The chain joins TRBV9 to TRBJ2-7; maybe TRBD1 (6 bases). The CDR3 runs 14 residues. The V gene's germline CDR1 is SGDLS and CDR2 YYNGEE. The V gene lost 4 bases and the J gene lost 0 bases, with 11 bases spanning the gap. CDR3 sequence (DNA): TGTGCCAGCAGCAAAACAGGGAGCTCCTACGAGCAGTACTTC. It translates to CASSKTGSSYEQYF.

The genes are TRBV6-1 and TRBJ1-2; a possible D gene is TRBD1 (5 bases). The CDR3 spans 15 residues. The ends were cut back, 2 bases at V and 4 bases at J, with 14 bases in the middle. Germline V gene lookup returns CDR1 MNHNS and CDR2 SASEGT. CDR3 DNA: TGTGCCAGCAGTGAAATTGGCAGGGCGGTCTATGGCTACACCTTC. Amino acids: CASSEIGRAVYGYTF.

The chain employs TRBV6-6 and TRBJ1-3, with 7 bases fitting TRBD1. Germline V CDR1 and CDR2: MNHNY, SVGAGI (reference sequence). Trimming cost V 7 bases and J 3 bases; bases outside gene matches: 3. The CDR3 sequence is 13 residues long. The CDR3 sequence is CASKRQGGNTIYF. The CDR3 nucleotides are TGTGCCAGCAAGAGACAGGGTGGAAACACCATATATTTT.

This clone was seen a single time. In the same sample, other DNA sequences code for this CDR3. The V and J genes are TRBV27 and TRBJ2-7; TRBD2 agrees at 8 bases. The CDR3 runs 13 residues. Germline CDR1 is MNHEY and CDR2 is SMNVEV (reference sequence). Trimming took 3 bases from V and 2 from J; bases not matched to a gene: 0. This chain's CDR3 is CASSLTSAYEQYF. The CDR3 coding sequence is TGTGCCAGCAGTTTGACTAGCGCCTACGAGCAGTACTTC.

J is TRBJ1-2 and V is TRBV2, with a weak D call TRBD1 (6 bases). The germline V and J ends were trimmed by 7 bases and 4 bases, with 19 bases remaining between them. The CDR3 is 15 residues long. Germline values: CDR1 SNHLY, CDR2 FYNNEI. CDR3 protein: CASTPTGPNLYGYTF. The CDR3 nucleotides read TGTGCCAGCACCCCGACAGGTCCGAATCTCTATGGCTACACCTTC.

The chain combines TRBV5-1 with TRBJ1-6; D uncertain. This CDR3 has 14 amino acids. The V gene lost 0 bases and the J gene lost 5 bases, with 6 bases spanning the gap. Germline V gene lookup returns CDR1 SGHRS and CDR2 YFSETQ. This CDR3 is CASSLDQDNSPLHF. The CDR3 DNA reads TGCGCCAGCAGCTTGGACCAGGATAATTCACCCCTCCACTTT.

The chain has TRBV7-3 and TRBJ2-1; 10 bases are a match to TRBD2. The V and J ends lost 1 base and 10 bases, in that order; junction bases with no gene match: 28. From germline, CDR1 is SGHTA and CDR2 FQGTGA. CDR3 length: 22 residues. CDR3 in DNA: TGTGCCAGCAGCTTAATAGGGAACAGGGCGGGGGGTCTAGCGGGAGACTCGATCGAGCAGTTCTTC. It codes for CASSLIGNRAGGLAGDSIEQFF.

CDR3 nucleotides: TGTGCCAGCAGCTCTCCCGGGGGACTCGGCGAGCAGTACTTC. Amino acid sequence: CASSSPGGLGEQYF. This chain joins TRBV5-4 and TRBJ2-7, with D perhaps matching TRBD2 (6 bases). V shed 3 bases and J shed 6 bases, with 16 bases lying between them. The germline V gene has CDR1 SGHNT and CDR2 YYREEE (reference sequence). The CDR3 has 14 residues.

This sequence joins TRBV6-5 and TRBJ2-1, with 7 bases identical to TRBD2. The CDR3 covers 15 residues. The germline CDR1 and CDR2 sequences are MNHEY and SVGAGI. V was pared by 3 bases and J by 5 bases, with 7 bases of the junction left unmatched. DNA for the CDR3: TGTGCCAGCAGTTATTGGCCTAGCGGAGACAATGAGCAGTTCTTC. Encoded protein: CASSYWPSGDNEQFF.

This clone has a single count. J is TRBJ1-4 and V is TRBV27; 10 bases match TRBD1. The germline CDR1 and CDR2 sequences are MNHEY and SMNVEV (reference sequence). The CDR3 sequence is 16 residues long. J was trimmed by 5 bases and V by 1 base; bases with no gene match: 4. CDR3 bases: TGTGCCAGCAGTTTATTCCCGGGACAGGGGAATGAAAAACTGTTTTTT. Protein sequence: CASSLFPGQGNEKLFF.

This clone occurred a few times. The CDR3 spells CASSFGATNEKLFF. The DNA of the CDR3 is TGTGCCAGCAGCTTCGGAGCAACTAATGAAAAACTGTTTTTT. The gene calls are TRBV7-9 and TRBJ1-4; D not resolved. The germline V gene encodes CDR1 SEHNR and CDR2 FQNEAQ (reference sequence). V was trimmed by 3 bases and J by 0 bases, leaving 5 bases between them. The CDR3 is made up of 14 amino acids. Combining the CDR3 with reference TRBV7-9 and TRBJ1-4 gives the whole variable domain DTGVSQNPRHKITKRGQNVTFRCDPISEHNRLYWYRQTLGQGPEFLTYFQNEAQLEKSRLLSDRFSAERPKGSFSTLEIQRTEQGDSAMYLCASSFGATNEKLFFGSGTQLSVL.

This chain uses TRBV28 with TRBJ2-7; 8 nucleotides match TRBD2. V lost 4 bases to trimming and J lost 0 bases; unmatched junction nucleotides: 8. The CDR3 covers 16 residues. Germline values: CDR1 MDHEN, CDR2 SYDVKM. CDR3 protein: CASSSGLAVISYEQYF. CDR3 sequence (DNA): TGTGCCAGCAGTTCAGGACTAGCCGTAATCTCCTACGAGCAGTACTTC.

The CDR3 here is CASRPRATNEKLFF. In DNA form, the CDR3 reads TGTGCCAGCAGACCGAGGGCGACTAATGAAAAACTGTTTTTT. This sequence joins TRBV6-6 and TRBJ1-4; D is ambiguous. V lost 6 bases and J lost 2, with 10 bases in between. The CDR3 contains 14 residues. CDR1 and CDR2 from the germline V gene are MNHNY and SVGAGI (reference sequence).

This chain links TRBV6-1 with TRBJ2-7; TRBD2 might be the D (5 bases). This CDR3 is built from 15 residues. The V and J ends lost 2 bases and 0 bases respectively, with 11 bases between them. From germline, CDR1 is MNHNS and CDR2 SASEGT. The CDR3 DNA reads TGTGCCAGCAGTGAATACTGGGAGTTCTCCTACGAGCAGTACTTC. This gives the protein CASSEYWEFSYEQYF.

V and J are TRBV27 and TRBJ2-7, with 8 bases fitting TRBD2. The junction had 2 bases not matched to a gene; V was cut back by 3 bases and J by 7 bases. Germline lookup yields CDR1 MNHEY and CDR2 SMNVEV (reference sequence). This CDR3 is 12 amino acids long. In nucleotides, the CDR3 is TGTGCCAGCAGTTTCCCTAGCGGGGAGCAGTACTTC. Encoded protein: CASSFPSGEQYF.

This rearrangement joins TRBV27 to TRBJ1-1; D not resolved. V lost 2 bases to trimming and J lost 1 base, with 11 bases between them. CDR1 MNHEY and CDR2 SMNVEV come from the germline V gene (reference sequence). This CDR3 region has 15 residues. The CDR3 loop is CASSLALPGNTEAFF. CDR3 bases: TGTGCCAGCAGTTTAGCCCTCCCAGGGAACACTGAAGCTTTCTTT.

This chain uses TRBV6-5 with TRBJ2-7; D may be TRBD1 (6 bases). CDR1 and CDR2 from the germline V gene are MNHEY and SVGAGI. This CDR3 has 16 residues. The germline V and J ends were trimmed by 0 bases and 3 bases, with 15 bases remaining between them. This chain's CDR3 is CASSYSTGVLSYEQYF. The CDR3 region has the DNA TGTGCCAGCAGTTACTCGACAGGAGTACTCAGCTACGAGCAGTACTTC.

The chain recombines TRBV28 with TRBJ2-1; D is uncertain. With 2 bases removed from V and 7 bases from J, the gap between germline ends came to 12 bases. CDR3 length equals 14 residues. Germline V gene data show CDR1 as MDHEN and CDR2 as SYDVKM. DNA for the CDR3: TGTGCCAGCAGTTTACCCTCAGACGGGAATGAGCAGTTCTTC. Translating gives CASSLPSDGNEQFF.

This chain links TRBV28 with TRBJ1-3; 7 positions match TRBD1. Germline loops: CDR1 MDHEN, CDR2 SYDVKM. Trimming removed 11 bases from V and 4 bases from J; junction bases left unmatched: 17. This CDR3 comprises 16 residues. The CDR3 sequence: CAARQGGIRFGNTIYF. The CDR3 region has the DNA TGTGCCGCCCGACAGGGTGGGATTCGTTTCGGAAACACCATATATTTT.

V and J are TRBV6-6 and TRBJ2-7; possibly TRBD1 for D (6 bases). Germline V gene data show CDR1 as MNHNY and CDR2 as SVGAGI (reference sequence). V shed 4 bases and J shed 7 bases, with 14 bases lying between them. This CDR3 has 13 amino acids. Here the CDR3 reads CASSFGRGWEQYF. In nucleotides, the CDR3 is TGTGCCAGCAGTTTTGGCAGGGGTTGGGAGCAGTACTTC.

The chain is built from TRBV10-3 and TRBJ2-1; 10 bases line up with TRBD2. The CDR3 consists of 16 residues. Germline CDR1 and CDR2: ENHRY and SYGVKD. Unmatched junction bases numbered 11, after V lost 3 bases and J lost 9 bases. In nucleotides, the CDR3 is TGTGCCATCAGTGACCTTACTAGCGGGATTGTGTCTGAGCAGTTCTTC. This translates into CAISDLTSGIVSEQFF.

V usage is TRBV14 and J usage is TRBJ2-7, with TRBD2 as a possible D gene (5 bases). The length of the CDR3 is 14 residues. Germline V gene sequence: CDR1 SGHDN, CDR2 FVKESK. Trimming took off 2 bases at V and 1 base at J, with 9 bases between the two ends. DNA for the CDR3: TGTGCCAGCAGCCAAAGTGCGGGTTCCTACGAGCAGTACTTC. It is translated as CASSQSAGSYEQYF.

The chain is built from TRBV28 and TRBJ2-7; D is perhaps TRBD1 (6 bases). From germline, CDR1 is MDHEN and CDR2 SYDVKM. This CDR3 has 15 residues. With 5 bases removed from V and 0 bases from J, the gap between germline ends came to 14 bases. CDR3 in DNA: TGTGCCAGCAGTAATATAGGACAGAGCTCCTACGAGCAGTACTTC. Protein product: CASSNIGQSSYEQYF.

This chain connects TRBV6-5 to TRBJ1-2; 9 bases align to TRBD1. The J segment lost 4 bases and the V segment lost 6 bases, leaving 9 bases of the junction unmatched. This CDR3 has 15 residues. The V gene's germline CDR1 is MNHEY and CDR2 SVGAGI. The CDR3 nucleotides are TGTGCCAGCAGCGATCCGGGACAGGGAATCTATGGCTACACCTTC. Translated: CASSDPGQGIYGYTF.

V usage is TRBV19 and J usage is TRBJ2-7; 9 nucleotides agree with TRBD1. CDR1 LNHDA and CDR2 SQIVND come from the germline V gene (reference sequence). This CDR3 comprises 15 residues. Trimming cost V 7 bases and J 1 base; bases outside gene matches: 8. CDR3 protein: CASTAGTGFSYEQYF. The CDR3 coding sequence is TGTGCCAGTACCGCTGGGACAGGGTTTTCCTACGAGCAGTACTTC.

CDR3 sequence (DNA): TGCGCCAGCAGCTTGACCGCTGCTAGCCTCACATCCACAGATACGCAGTATTTT. Protein sequence: CASSLTAASLTSTDTQYF. The rearrangement links TRBV5-1 to TRBJ2-3, with a weak D call TRBD2 (5 bases). V gave up 1 base and J gave up 2 bases, with 20 bases separating them. The CDR3 covers 18 residues. From germline, CDR1 is SGHRS and CDR2 YFSETQ.

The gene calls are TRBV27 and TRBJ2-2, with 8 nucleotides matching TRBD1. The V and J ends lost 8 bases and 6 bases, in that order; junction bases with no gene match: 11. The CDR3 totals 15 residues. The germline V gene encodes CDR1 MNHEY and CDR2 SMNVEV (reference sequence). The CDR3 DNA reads TGTGCCAGCCTGCCTGACGGACAGGGCTCCGGGGAGCTGTTTTTT. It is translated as CASLPDGQGSGELFF.

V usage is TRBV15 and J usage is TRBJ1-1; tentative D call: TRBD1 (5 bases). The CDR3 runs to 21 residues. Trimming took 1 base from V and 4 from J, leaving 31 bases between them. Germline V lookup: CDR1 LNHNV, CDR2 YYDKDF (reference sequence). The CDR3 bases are TGTGCCACCAGCAGAGCCCAAAGGATTTTAAAGGGGCCGGGGGACGGCACTGAAGCTTTCTTT. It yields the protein CATSRAQRILKGPGDGTEAFF.

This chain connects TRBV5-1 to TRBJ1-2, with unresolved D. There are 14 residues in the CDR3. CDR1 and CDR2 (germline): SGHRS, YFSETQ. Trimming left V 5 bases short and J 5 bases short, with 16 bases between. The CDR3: CASRSGIGLYGYTF. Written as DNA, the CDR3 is TGCGCCAGCAGGTCCGGGATAGGGCTATATGGCTACACCTTC.

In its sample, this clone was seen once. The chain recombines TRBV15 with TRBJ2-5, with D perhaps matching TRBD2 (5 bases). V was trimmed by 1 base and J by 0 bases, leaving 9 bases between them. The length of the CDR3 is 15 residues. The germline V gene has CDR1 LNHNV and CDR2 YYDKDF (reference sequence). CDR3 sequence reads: CATSRGRGYQETQYF. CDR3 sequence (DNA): TGTGCCACCAGCAGAGGACGAGGGTACCAAGAGACCCAGTACTTC. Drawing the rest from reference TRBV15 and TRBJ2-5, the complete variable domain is DAMVIQNPRYQVTQFGKPVTLSCSQTLNHNVMYWYQQKSSQAPKLLFHYYDKDFNNEADTPDNFQSRRPNTSFCFLDIRSPGLGDTAMYLCATSRGRGYQETQYFGPGTRLLVL.

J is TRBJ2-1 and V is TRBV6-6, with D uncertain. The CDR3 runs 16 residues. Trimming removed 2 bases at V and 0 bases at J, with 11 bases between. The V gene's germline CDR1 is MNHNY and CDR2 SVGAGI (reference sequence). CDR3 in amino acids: CASSYSLQSSYNEQFF. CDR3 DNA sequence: TGTGCCAGCAGTTACAGCTTGCAAAGCTCCTACAATGAGCAGTTCTTC.

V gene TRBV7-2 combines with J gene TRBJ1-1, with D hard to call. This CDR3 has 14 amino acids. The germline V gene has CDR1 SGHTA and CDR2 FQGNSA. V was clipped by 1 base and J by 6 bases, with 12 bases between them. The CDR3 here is CASSLGGSWAEAFF. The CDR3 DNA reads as TGTGCCAGCAGCTTAGGAGGGTCCTGGGCTGAAGCTTTCTTT.